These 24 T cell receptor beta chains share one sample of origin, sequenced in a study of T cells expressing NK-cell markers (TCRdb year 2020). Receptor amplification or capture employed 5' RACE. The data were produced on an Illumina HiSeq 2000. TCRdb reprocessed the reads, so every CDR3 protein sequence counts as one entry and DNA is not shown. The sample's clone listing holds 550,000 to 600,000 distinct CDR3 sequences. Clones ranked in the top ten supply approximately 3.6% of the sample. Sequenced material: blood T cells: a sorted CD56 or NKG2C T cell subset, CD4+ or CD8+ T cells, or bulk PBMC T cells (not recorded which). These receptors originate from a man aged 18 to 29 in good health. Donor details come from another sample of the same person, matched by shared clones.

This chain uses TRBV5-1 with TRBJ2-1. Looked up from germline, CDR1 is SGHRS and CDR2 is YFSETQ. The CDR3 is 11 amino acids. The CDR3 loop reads CASSSDNEQFF.

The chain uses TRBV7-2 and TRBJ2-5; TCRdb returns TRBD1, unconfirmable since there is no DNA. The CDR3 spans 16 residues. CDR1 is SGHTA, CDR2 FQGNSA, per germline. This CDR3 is CASSQIGQGQQETQYF.

The CDR3 protein is CASSLGPTSVYNEQFF. The gene calls are TRBV11-3 and TRBJ2-1; TCRdb proposes TRBD2, but this gene call is untestable without DNA. This CDR3 has 16 residues. Germline lookup yields CDR1 SGHNT and CDR2 YENEEA.

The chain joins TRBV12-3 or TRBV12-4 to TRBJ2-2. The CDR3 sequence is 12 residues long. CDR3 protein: CASSINTGELFF.

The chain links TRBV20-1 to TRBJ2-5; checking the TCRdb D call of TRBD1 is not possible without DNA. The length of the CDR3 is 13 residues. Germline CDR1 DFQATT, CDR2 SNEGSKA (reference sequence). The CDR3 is CSAEWAVRETQYF.

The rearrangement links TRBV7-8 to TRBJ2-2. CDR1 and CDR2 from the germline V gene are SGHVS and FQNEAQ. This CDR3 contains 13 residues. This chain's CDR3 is CAGISKNTGELFF.

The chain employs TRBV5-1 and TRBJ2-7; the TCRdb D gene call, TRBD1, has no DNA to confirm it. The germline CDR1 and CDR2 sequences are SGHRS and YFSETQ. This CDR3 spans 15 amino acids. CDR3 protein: CASSGTTGGWSQQYF.

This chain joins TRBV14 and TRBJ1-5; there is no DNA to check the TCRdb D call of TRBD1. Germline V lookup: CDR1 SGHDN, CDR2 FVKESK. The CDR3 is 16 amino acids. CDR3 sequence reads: CASGPGRGEGNQPQHF.

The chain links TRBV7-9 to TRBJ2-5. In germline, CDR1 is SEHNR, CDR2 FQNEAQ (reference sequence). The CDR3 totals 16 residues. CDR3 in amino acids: CASSRIGYEYQETQYF.

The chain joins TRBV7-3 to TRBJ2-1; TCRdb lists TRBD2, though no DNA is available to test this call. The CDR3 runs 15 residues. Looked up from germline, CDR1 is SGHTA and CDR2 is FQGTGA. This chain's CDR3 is CASSLGGSGFNEQFF. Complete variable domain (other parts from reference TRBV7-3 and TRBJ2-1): GAGVSQTPSNKVTEKGKYVELRCDPISGHTALYWYRQSLGQGPEFLIYFQGTGAADDSGLPNDRFFAVRPEGSVSTLKIQRTERGDSAVYLCASSLGGSGFNEQFFGPGTRLTVL.

Here the CDR3 reads CASSLATGRTGELFF. The chain couples TRBV5-1 to TRBJ2-2; the TCRdb call, TRBD1, lacks DNA for checking. Germline assignment: CDR1 SGHRS and CDR2 YFSETQ. The CDR3 loop spans 15 amino acids.

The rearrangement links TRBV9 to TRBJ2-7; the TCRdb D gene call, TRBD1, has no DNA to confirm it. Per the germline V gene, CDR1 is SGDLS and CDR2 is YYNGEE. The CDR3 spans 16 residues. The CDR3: CASSPRGSGRSHEQYF.

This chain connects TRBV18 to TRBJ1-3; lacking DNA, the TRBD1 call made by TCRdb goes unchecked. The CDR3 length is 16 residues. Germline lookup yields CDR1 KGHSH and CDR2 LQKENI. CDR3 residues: CASSSVPPNSGNTIYF.

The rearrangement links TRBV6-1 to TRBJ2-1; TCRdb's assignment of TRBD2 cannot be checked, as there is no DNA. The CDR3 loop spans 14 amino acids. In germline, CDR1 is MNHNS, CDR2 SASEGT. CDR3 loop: CASFLAGGPGEQFF.

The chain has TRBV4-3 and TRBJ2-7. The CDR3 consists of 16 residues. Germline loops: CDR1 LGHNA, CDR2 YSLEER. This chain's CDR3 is CASSQDFRSKAYEQYF.

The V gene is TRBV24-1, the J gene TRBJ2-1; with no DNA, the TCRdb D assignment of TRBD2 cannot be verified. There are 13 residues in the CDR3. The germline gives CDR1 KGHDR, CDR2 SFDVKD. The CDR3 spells CATRGLGFNEQFF.

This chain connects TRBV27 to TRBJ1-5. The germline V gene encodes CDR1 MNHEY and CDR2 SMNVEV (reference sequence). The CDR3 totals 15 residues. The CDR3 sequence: CASSFRGLGNQPQHF.

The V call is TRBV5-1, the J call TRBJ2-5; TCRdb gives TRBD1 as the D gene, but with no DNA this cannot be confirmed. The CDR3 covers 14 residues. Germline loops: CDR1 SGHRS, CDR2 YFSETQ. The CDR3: CASGNTGAGETQYF.

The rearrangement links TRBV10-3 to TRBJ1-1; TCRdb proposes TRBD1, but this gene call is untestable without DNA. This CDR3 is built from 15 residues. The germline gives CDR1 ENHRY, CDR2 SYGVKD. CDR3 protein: CAIGRGQGENTEAFF.

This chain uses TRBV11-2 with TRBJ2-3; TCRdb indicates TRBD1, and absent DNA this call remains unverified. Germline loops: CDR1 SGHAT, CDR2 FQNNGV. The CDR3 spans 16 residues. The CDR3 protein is CASSPGTNRVTDTQYF.

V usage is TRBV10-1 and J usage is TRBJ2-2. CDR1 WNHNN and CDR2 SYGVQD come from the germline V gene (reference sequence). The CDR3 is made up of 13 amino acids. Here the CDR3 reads CASSVKATGELFF.

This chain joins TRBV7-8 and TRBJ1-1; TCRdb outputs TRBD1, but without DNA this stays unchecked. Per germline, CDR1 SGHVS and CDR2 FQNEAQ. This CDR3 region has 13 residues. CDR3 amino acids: CASSLRGGGEAFF. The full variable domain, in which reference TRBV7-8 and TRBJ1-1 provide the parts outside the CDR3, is GAGVSQSPRYKVAKRGQDVALRCDPISGHVSLFWYQQALGQGPEFLTYFQNEAQLDKSGLPSDRFFAERPEGSVSTLKIQRTQQEDSAVYLCASSLRGGGEAFFGQGTRLTVV.

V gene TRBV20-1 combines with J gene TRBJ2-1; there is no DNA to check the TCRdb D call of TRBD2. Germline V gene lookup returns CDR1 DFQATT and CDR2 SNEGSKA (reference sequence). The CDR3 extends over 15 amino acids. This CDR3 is CSATPTSGPHNEQFF.

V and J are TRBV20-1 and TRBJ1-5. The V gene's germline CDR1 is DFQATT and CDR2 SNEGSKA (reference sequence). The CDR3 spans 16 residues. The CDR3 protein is CSAHDFLGPHNQPQHF.